This TCR beta chain was sequenced during a study of cytomegalovirus exposure and HLA in healthy donors. Study-level points and caveats: It was reported that TCR beta sequences correctly inferred the HLA-A and HLA-B alleles for most subjects. Cytomegalovirus status was reportedly diagnosed by the classifier with high specificity and sensitivity.

Primers for the PCR totalled 60 Vbeta and 13 Jbeta. Clones were sequenced by immunoSEQ multiplex PCR, and TCRdb holds only the in-frame ones, with some missing. Found here are about 180,000 clones, around 80% of them singletons; the top ten hold 3.5% to 4.5%. About this clone itself: Its antigen remains unidentified.

The germline gives CDR1 SGHDT, CDR2 YYEEEE. This CDR3 has 12 amino acids. The ends were cut back, 3 bases at V and 8 bases at J, with 8 bases in the middle. This clonotype was sampled from a woman in her sixties in good health and CMV-seropositive. Sequencing input: PBMCs. The genes are TRBV5-6 and TRBJ2-2; D is undetermined. CDR3 nucleotide sequence: TGTGCCAGCAGCTATACTATTGGGGAGCTGTTTTTT. This encodes CASSYTIGELFF.